This T cell receptor beta chain emerged from a study of Ad26.COV2.S vaccination and SARS-CoV-2 variants. Study-wide results and caveats: Analyses that measured TCR breadth and depth may have underestimated total T cell responses. Placebo recipients and vaccine recipients were similar in non-spike TCR breadth.

Method: immunoSEQ multiplex PCR; TCRdb's copy keeps in-frame clones and lacks some. Of about 87,000 clones in the sample, 82% were seen once. The CDR3 runs to 12 residues. Trimming removed 4 bases from V and 6 bases from J, with 10 bases in between. Germline loops: CDR1 LGHNA, CDR2 YSLEER. To note about this clone: Its antigen remains unknown.

The sample consisted of peripheral blood, taken after recovery from COVID-19. The sequence came from a human donor who had recovered from COVID-19. V gene TRBV4-3 combines with J gene TRBJ2-7; D gene ambiguous. The CDR3 DNA follows: TGCGCCAGCAGCCGAATACCCCTCGAGCAGTACTTC. Translating gives CASSRIPLEQYF.